This T cell receptor beta chain was sequenced for a study of blood T cell repertoires in COVID-19. This clone was detected many times. Source study methods: From reference gene primer amplification, estimates of nucleated cell counts were derived. Profiling relied on immunoSEQ multiplex PCR, and the TCRdb table lists in-frame clones only, not all of them. V, J and clone size are those of that table, while D and trimming were read from the DNA. This table holds 200,000 to 250,000 clones, approximately 80% found once. V lost 2 bases and J lost 5, with 12 bases in between. Germline lookup yields CDR1 LNHDA and CDR2 SQIVND (reference sequence). The CDR3 has 15 amino acids.

Sequenced: PBMCs or T cells enriched from blood (not recorded which). The chain links TRBV19 to TRBJ2-2; D is perhaps TRBD1 (6 bases). The clonotype originates from a man between 60 and 75 years old who had recovered from COVID-19. In DNA, the CDR3 is TGTGCCAGTAGTATAAGACAGGTCGGGACCGGGGAGCTGTTTTTT. Amino acid sequence: CASSIRQVGTGELFF.